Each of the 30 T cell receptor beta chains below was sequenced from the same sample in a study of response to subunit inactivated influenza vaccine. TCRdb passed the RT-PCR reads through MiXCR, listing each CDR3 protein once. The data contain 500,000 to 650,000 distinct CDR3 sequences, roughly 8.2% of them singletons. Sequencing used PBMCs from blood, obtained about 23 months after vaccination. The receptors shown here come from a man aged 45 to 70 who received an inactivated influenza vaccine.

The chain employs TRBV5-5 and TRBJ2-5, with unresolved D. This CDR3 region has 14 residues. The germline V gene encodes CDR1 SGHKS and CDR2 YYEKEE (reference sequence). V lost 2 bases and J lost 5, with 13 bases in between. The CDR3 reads CASSFSADRETQYF. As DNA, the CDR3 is TGTGCCAGCAGCTTTTCGGCCGACCGGGAGACCCAGTACTTC.

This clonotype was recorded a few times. CDR3 sequence: CASSSAGTSETDTQYF. The CDR3 DNA is TGTGCCAGCAGCAGCGCCGGGACTAGCGAGACAGATACGCAGTATTTT. The chain uses TRBV5-6 and TRBJ2-3, with 10 bases identical to TRBD2. V shed 4 bases, J shed 3 bases, and the junction held 8 bases outside the gene matches. The CDR3 is 16 residues long. The germline CDR1 and CDR2 sequences are SGHDT and YYEEEE.

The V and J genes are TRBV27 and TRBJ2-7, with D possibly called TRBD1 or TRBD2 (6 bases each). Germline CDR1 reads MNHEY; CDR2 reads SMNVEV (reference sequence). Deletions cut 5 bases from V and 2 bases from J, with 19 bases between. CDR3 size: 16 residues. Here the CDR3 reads CASSLSPTGGTYEQYF. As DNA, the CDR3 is TGTGCCAGCAGTCTCTCACCGACAGGCGGGACCTACGAGCAGTACTTC.

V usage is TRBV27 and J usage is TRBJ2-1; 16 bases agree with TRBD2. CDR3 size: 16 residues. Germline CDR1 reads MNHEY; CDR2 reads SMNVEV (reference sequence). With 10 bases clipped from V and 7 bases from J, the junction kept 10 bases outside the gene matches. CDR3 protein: CATTPGLAGGDNEQFF. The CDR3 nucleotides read TGTGCCACGACTCCGGGACTAGCGGGGGGGGATAATGAGCAGTTCTTC.

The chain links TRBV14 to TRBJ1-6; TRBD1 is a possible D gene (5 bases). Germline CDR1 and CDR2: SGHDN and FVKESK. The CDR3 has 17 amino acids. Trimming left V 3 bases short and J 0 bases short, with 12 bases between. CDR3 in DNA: TGTGCCAGCAGCCATCACACAGGCAGCTCCTATAATTCACCCCTCCACTTT. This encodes CASSHHTGSSYNSPLHF.

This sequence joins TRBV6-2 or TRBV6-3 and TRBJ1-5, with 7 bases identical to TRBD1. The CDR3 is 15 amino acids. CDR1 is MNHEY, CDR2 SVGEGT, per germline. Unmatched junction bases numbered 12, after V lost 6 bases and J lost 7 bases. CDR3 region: CASRYAGGRMQPQHF. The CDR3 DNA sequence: TGTGCCAGCAGATATGCAGGGGGAAGGATGCAGCCCCAGCATTTT.

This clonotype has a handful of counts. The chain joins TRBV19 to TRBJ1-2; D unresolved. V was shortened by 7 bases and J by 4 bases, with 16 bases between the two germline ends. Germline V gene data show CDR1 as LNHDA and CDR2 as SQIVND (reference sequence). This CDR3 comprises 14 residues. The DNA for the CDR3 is TGTGCCAGTATCCCCTCCGGGCACACCTATGGCTACACCTTC. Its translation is CASIPSGHTYGYTF.

In nucleotides, the CDR3 is TGTGCCAGCTTCACCACCGGGGGAGAGACCCAGTACTTC. Translated: CASFTTGGETQYF. The chain couples TRBV18 to TRBJ2-5, with D possibly matching TRBD2 (6 bases). Trimming removed 7 bases at V and 4 bases at J, with 13 bases between. There are 13 residues in the CDR3. The germline V gene encodes CDR1 KGHSH and CDR2 LQKENI.

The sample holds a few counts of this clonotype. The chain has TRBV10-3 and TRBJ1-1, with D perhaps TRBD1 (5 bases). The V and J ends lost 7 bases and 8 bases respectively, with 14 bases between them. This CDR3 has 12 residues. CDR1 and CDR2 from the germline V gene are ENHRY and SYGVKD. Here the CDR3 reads CAIKGWAGEAFF. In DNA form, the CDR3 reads TGTGCCATCAAAGGGTGGGCAGGGGAAGCTTTCTTT.

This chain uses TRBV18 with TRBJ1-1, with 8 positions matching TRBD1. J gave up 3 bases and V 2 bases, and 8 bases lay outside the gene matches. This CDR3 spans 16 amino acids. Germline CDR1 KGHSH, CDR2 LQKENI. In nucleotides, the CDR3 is TGTGCCAGCTCACCAAGTCAGGGGGCCGGGTACACTGAAGCTTTCTTT. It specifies CASSPSQGAGYTEAFF.

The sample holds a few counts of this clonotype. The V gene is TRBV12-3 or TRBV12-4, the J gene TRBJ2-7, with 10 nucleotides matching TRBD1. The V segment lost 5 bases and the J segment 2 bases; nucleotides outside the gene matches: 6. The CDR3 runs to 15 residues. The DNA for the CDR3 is TGTGCCAGCAGTCTTAGACAGGGGGCCGCCTACGAGCAGTACTTC. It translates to CASSLRQGAAYEQYF.

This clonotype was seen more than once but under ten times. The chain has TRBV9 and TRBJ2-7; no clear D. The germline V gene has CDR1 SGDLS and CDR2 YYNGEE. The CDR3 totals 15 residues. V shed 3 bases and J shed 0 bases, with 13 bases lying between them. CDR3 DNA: TGTGCCAGCAGCGCAGGACGTATGAGCTCCTACGAGCAGTACTTC. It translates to CASSAGRMSSYEQYF.

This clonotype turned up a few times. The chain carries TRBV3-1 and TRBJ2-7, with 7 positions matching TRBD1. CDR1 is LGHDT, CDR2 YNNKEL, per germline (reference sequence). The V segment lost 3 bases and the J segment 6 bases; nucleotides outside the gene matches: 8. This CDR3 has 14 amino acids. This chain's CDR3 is CASSQNRGPLEQYF. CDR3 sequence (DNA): TGTGCCAGCAGCCAGAACAGGGGCCCCCTCGAGCAGTACTTC.

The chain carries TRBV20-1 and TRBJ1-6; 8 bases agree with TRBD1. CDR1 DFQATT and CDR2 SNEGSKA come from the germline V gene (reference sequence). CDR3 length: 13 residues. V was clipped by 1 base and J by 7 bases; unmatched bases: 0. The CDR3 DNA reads TGCAGTGCTAGAGGGGACAGGAATTCACCCCTCCACTTT. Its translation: CSARGDRNSPLHF.

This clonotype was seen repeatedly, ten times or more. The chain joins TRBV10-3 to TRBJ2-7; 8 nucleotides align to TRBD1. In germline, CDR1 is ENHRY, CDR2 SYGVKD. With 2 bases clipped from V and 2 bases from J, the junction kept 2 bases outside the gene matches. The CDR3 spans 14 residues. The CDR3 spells CAISETRGPYEQYF. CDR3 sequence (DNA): TGTGCCATCAGTGAGACCAGGGGGCCCTACGAGCAGTACTTC.

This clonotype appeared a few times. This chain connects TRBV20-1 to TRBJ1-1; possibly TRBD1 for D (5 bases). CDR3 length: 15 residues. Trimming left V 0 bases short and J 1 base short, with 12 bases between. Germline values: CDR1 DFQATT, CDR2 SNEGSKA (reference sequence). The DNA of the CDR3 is TGCAGTGCTAGAGAACCGGGGGTTAAGAACACTGAAGCTTTCTTT. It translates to CSAREPGVKNTEAFF.

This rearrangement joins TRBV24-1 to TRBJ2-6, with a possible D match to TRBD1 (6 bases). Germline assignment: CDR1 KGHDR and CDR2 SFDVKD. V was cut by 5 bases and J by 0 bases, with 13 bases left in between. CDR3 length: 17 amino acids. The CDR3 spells CATSGRGRHSGANVLTF. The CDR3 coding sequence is TGTGCCACCAGTGGCAGGGGCCGCCACTCTGGGGCCAACGTCCTGACTTTC.

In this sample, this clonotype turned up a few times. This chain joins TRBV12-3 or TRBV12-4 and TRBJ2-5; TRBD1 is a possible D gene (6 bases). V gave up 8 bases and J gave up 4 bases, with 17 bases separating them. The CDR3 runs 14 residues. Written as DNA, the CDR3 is TGTGCCAGCGGAGGACCCTCCAGGGGAGAGACCCAGTACTTC. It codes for CASGGPSRGETQYF.

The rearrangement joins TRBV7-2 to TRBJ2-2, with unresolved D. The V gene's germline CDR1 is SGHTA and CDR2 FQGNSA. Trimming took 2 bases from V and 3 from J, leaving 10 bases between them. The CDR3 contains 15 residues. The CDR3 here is CASSLNRPDTGELFF. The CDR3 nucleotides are TGTGCCAGCAGCTTAAATCGGCCCGACACCGGGGAGCTGTTTTTT. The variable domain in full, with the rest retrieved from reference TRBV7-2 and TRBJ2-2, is GAGVSQSPSNKVTEKGKDVELRCDPISGHTALYWYRQSLGQGLEFLIYFQGNSAPDKSGLPSDRFSAERTGGSVSTLTIQRTQQEDSAVYLCASSLNRPDTGELFFGEGSRLTVL.

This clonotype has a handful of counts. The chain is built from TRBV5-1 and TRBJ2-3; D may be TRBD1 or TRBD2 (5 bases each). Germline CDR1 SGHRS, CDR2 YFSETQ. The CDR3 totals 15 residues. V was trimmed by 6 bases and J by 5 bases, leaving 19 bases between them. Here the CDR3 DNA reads TGCGCCAGCACTATGGGGGAGCAAGTAGTAGATACGCAGTATTTT. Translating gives CASTMGEQVVDTQYF.

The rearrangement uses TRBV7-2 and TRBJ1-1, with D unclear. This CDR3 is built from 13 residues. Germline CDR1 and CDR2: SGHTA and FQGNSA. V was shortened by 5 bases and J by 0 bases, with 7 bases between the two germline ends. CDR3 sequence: CASSQLLNTEAFF. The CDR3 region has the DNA TGTGCCAGCAGCCAACTTTTGAACACTGAAGCTTTCTTT.

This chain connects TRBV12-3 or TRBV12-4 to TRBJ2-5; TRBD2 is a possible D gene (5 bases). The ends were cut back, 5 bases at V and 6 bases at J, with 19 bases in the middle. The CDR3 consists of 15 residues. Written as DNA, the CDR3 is TGTGCCAGCAGTCCGCAGGCGAGGGCTAGTCAGACCCAGTACTTC. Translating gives CASSPQARASQTQYF.

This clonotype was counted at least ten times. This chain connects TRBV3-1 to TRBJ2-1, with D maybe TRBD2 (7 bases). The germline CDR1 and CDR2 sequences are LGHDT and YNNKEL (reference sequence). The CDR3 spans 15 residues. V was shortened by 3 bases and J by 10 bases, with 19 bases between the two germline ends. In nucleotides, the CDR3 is TGTGCCAGCAGCCAGGGGGGGCGAGCCTTCGGGGAGCAGTTCTTC. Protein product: CASSQGGRAFGEQFF.

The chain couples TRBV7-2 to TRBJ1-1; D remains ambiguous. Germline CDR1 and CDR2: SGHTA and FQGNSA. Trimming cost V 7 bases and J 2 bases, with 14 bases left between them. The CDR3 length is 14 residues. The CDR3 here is CASNGLGVNTEAFF. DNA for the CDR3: TGTGCCAGCAACGGATTGGGCGTAAACACTGAAGCTTTCTTT.

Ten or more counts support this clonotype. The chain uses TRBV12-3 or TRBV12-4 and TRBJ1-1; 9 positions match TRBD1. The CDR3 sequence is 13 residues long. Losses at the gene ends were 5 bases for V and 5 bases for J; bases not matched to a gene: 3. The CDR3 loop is CASSGTGWTEAFF. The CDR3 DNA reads TGTGCCAGCAGTGGGACAGGGTGGACTGAAGCTTTCTTT.

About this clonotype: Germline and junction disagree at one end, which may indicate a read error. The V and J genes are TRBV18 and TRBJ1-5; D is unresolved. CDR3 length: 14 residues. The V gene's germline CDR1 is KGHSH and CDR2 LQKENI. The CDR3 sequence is CDSSAGFGNQPQHF. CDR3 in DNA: TGTGACAGCTCAGCGGGGTTTGGCAATCAGCCCCAGCATTTT.

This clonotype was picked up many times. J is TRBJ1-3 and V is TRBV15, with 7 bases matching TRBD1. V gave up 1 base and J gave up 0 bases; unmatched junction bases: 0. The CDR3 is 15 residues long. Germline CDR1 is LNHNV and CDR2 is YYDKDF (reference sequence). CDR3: CATSRGDSSGNTIYF. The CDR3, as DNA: TGTGCCACCAGCAGAGGGGACAGCTCTGGAAACACCATATATTTT.

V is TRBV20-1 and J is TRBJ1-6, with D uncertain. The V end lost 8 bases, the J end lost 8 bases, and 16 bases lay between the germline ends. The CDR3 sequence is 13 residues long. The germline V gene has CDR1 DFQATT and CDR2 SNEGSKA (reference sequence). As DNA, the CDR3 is TGCAGTTCCCCCTCCGGGTCGGATTCACCCCTCCACTTT. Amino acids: CSSPSGSDSPLHF.

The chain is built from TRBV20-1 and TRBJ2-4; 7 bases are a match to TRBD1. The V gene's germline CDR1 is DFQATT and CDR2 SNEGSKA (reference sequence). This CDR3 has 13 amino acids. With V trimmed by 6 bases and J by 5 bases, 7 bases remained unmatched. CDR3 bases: TGCAGTGCACCGACAGGGCTCGAAAACATTCAGTACTTC. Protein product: CSAPTGLENIQYF.

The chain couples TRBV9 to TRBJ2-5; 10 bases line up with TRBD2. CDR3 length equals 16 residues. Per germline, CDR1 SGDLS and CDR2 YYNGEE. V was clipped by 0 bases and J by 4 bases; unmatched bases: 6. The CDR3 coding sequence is TGTGCCAGCAGCGTAGGGGCTAGCGGGAGAGGAGAGACCCAGTACTTC. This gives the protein CASSVGASGRGETQYF.